Described below is a single T cell receptor beta chain sequence and its context. Its target is unknown. The diagnosis in patients was locally advanced or metastatic urothelial carcinoma. Generated by immunoSEQ multiplex PCR, the TCRdb table keeps only in-frame clones and is missing some. The sample gives 35,000 or so clones, roughly 36% of which show up once; more than 8.5% is in the top ten. The data were taken from a study of PD-L1 blockade in urothelial cancer. Study summary: Before enrollment, 0 to 3 chemotherapy regimens had been given to patients.

Germline CDR1 and CDR2: LNHDA and SQIVND (reference sequence). This CDR3 comprises 13 residues. Trimming pared 2 bases from V and 3 bases from J, leaving 8 bases between. Study results and caveats: Patients each supplied one FFPE tumor sample, which was not taken right before treatment.

The sequence was obtained from a man between 60 and 70 years old with urothelial cancer. This sample comprised tumor tissue, obtained before atezolizumab (anti-PD-L1) treatment. This rearrangement joins TRBV19 to TRBJ2-7; D is unclear. CDR3 region: CASSISSSYEQYF. The CDR3 DNA follows: TGTGCCAGTAGTATATCCTCCAGCTACGAGCAGTACTTC.